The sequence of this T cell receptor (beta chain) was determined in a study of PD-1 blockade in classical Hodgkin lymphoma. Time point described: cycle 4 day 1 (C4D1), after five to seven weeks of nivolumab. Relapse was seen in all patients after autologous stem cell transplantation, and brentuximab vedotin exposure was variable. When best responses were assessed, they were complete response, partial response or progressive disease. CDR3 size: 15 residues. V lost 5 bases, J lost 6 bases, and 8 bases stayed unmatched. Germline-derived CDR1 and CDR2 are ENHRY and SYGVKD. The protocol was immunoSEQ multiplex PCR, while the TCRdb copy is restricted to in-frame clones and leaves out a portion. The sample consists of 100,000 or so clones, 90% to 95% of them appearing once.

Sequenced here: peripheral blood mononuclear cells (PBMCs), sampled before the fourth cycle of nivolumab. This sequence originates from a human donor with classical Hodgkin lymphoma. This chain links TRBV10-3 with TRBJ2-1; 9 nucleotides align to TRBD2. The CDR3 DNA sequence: TGTGCCATCAGTATAGCGGGAGAGGGGCCCAATGAGCAGTTCTTC. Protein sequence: CAISIAGEGPNEQFF.